This T cell receptor (beta chain) stems from a study of patients and donors after allogeneic stem cell transplantation. The CDR3 consists of 13 residues. Germline-derived CDR1 and CDR2 are SGDLS and YYNGEE. V was shortened by 1 base and J by 8 bases, with 12 bases between the two germline ends. This clonotype occurred a few times. TCRdb re-called the RT-PCR reads through MiXCR, storing one row per CDR3 protein. The profile shows about 960,000 distinct CDR3 sequences, 18% of them singletons. The chain uses TRBV9 and TRBJ1-2; TRBD1 might be the D (6 bases). The sequence was collected from a human donor who was either an allogeneic HSCT recipient or a stem cell or donor lymphocyte infusion donor (not recorded which). It is not recorded whose cells these are; they may come from a transplant donor. The sequenced material came from blood, either unsorted or a sorted T cell fraction (not recorded which). This CDR3 is CASSVFNRDGYTF. The CDR3 DNA reads TGTGCCAGCAGCGTATTCAACAGGGACGGCTACACCTTC. The variable domain in full, with the rest retrieved from reference TRBV9 and TRBJ1-2, is DSGVTQTPKHLITATGQRVTLRCSPRSGDLSVYWYQQSLDQGLQFLIQYYNGEERAKGNILERFSAQQFPDLHSELNLSSLELGDSALYFCASSVFNRDGYTFGSGTRLTVV.